A selection of T cell receptor beta chains follows, all from one sample in a study of blood T cell repertoires in COVID-19. The data were produced by immunoSEQ multiplex PCR, yet TCRdb's version contains in-frame clones alone and is incomplete. This table has fewer than 500,000 clones, around 90% appearing once. Sequencing was performed on PBMCs or T cells enriched from blood (not recorded which). These receptors all come from a woman aged 18-30 years with acute COVID-19. CDR3s include the opening cysteine and the closing phenylalanine or tryptophan. Fields, in order: V gene, J gene, D gene, clone size, CDR3 DNA, CDR3 protein. The D gene is left open where the match is weak. Size is stated for part of the rows, as once, few or many counts, or as a class when the clone is expanded.

V gene: TRBV27; J gene: TRBJ2-7; D gene: TRBD2; clone size: .; CDR3 DNA: TGTGCCAGCAGCCTAGGCAACGGGGGGTCGGGCTACGAGCAGTACTTC; CDR3 protein: CASSLGNGGSGYEQYF
V gene: TRBV3-1/TRBV3-2; J gene: TRBJ2-5; D gene: TRBD2; clone size: .; CDR3 DNA: TGTGCCAGCAGCCACCGAGCGGGGCCACGGGAGACCCAGTACTTC; CDR3 protein: CASSHRAGPRETQYF
V gene: TRBV28; J gene: TRBJ1-3; D gene: TRBD1; clone size: .; CDR3 DNA: TGTGCCAGCCGATTCAGGGGGCGGAACACCATATATTTT; CDR3 protein: CASRFRGRNTIYF
V gene: TRBV27; J gene: TRBJ2-1; D gene: .; clone size: .; CDR3 DNA: TGTGCCAGCAGTTTGAAAGCTAGTCTGTACAATGAGCAGTTCTTC; CDR3 protein: CASSLKASLYNEQFF
V gene: TRBV2; J gene: TRBJ1-5; D gene: .; clone size: .; CDR3 DNA: TGTGCCAGCAGGCGGCTTAACAATCAGCCCCAGCATTTT; CDR3 protein: CASRRLNNQPQHF
V gene: TRBV2; J gene: TRBJ2-6; D gene: .; clone size: few; CDR3 DNA: TGTGCCAGCAGGAGGACAGCTAACTCTGGGGCCAACGTCCTGACTTTC; CDR3 protein: CASRRTANSGANVLTF
V gene: TRBV7-8; J gene: TRBJ2-1; D gene: TRBD2; clone size: .; CDR3 DNA: TGTGCCAGCAGCTCGAAAGCGGGACCCCTCAATGAGCAGTTCTTC; CDR3 protein: CASSSKAGPLNEQFF
V gene: TRBV28; J gene: TRBJ1-6; D gene: TRBD1; clone size: .; CDR3 DNA: TGTGCCAGCAGTTACTTAGCACAGGGGAAAGGGAGGAATTCACCCCTCCACTTT; CDR3 protein: CASSYLAQGKGRNSPLHF
V gene: TRBV7-9; J gene: TRBJ2-1; D gene: .; clone size: .; CDR3 DNA: TGTGCCAGCAGCGCTACCGGCGTCGGTAGCGGTGCTTCCTACAATGAGCAGTTCTTC; CDR3 protein: CASSATGVGSGASYNEQFF
V gene: TRBV12-3/TRBV12-4; J gene: TRBJ2-7; D gene: .; clone size: .; CDR3 DNA: TGTGCCAGCAGTTTTTCGGGGGACGAGCAGTACTTC; CDR3 protein: CASSFSGDEQYF
V gene: TRBV6-6; J gene: TRBJ1-4; D gene: .; clone size: .; CDR3 DNA: TGTGCCAGCAGTCCCACGCCCACAAGTAGACAGGCCTTACTGTTTTTT; CDR3 protein: CASSPTPTSRQALLFF
V gene: TRBV5-4; J gene: TRBJ2-5; D gene: TRBD1; clone size: .; CDR3 DNA: TGTGCCAGCAGCCCGGGACAGAACCAAGAGACCCAGTACTTC; CDR3 protein: CASSPGQNQETQYF
V gene: TRBV2; J gene: TRBJ1-1; D gene: TRBD1; clone size: .; CDR3 DNA: TGTGCCAGCCGGACAGGGAACACTGAAGCTTTCTTT; CDR3 protein: CASRTGNTEAFF
V gene: TRBV18; J gene: TRBJ1-4; D gene: TRBD1; clone size: .; CDR3 DNA: TGTGCCAGCTCACTTCAGGGGGCCGAGGAAAAACTGTTTTTT; CDR3 protein: CASSLQGAEEKLFF
V gene: TRBV5-4; J gene: TRBJ2-2; D gene: TRBD2; clone size: once; CDR3 DNA: TGTGCCAGCAGCTTGGGTCGCGGGGGGGACACCGGGGAGCTGTTTTTT; CDR3 protein: CASSLGRGGDTGELFF
V gene: TRBV9; J gene: TRBJ1-2; D gene: TRBD1; clone size: .; CDR3 DNA: TGTGCCAGCAGCCTTCCCTCGTACAGGGGCGGTGTTCATGGCTACACCTTC; CDR3 protein: CASSLPSYRGGVHGYTF
V gene: TRBV20-1; J gene: TRBJ1-1; D gene: TRBD1; clone size: .; CDR3 DNA: TGCAGTGCTACTGACCCTGACAGGGCGGCTTTCTTT; CDR3 protein: CSATDPDRAAFF
V gene: TRBV18; J gene: TRBJ2-1; D gene: TRBD2; clone size: .; CDR3 DNA: TGTGCCAGCTCGGCGGGAGGGCTGAATGAGCAGTTCTTC; CDR3 protein: CASSAGGLNEQFF
V gene: TRBV30; J gene: TRBJ1-2; D gene: TRBD1; clone size: .; CDR3 DNA: TGTGCCTGGAACCGTGGGACAGCTAACTATGGCTACACCTTC; CDR3 protein: CAWNRGTANYGYTF
V gene: TRBV5-4; J gene: TRBJ2-3; D gene: .; clone size: .; CDR3 DNA: TGTGCCAGCAGGGGGGCCTCTCAATTCACAGATACGCAGTATTTT; CDR3 protein: CASRGASQFTDTQYF
V gene: TRBV5-4; J gene: TRBJ1-1; D gene: .; clone size: .; CDR3 DNA: TGTGCCAGCAGCGTCAGCGTTAAGAACACTGAAGCTTTCTTT; CDR3 protein: CASSVSVKNTEAFF
V gene: TRBV6-5; J gene: TRBJ1-2; D gene: .; clone size: .; CDR3 DNA: TGTGCCAGCATGGGTGGAGTAATGGGCTACACCTTC; CDR3 protein: CASMGGVMGYTF
V gene: TRBV5-4; J gene: TRBJ1-4; D gene: .; clone size: .; CDR3 DNA: TGTGCCAGCAGCTTGAACGGGGGAACGAATGAAAAACTGTTTTTT; CDR3 protein: CASSLNGGTNEKLFF
V gene: TRBV5-6; J gene: TRBJ2-7; D gene: .; clone size: .; CDR3 DNA: TGTGCCAGCAGCTTGCGGCGGTCCTACGAGCAGTACTTC; CDR3 protein: CASSLRRSYEQYF
V gene: TRBV2; J gene: TRBJ2-1; D gene: .; clone size: .; CDR3 DNA: TGTGCCAGCAGTGAGGACTTAGGGCAGTTCTTC; CDR3 protein: CASSEDLGQFF
V gene: TRBV2; J gene: TRBJ2-7; D gene: TRBD1; clone size: .; CDR3 DNA: TGTGCCAGCAGGACAGGGTCCACCTACGAGCAGTACTTC; CDR3 protein: CASRTGSTYEQYF
V gene: TRBV18; J gene: TRBJ2-4; D gene: TRBD1; clone size: .; CDR3 DNA: TGTGCCAGCTCACCTCAATGGACAGGGCCCAAAAACATTCAGTACTTC; CDR3 protein: CASSPQWTGPKNIQYF
V gene: TRBV7-9; J gene: TRBJ2-7; D gene: .; clone size: .; CDR3 DNA: TGTGCCAGCAGCTTTCTCCAGACCTACGAGCAGTACTTC; CDR3 protein: CASSFLQTYEQYF
V gene: TRBV14; J gene: TRBJ2-7; D gene: TRBD1; clone size: .; CDR3 DNA: TGTGCCAGCAGCCAAGAGGGACAGGGTCCCTACGAGCAGTACTTC; CDR3 protein: CASSQEGQGPYEQYF
V gene: TRBV7-2; J gene: TRBJ2-1; D gene: TRBD2; clone size: .; CDR3 DNA: TGTGCCAGCAGCTTAGGTAGACTAGCGGACCCGGACTCCTACAATGAGCAGTTCTTC; CDR3 protein: CASSLGRLADPDSYNEQFF
V gene: TRBV12-3/TRBV12-4; J gene: TRBJ1-5; D gene: .; clone size: .; CDR3 DNA: TGTGCCAGCAGTTTTAGTAGCAATCAGCCCCAGCATTTT; CDR3 protein: CASSFSSNQPQHF
V gene: TRBV12-3/TRBV12-4; J gene: TRBJ2-7; D gene: .; clone size: .; CDR3 DNA: TGTGCCAGCAGCCTACAGTTCTCCTACGAGCAGTACTTC; CDR3 protein: CASSLQFSYEQYF
V gene: TRBV7-2; J gene: TRBJ2-2; D gene: TRBD1; clone size: .; CDR3 DNA: TGTGCCAGCAGCTCGGGACAGAAGACCGGGGAGCTGTTTTTT; CDR3 protein: CASSSGQKTGELFF
V gene: TRBV2; J gene: TRBJ1-3; D gene: .; clone size: once; CDR3 DNA: TGTGCCAGCAGTGACGGGAGAAACACCATATATTTT; CDR3 protein: CASSDGRNTIYF
V gene: TRBV19; J gene: TRBJ1-5; D gene: .; clone size: .; CDR3 DNA: TGTGCCAGTAGCACGCAGGTTCGCAATCAGCCCCAGCATTTT; CDR3 protein: CASSTQVRNQPQHF
V gene: TRBV27; J gene: TRBJ2-1; D gene: TRBD2; clone size: .; CDR3 DNA: TGTGCCAGCAGTATGGGACTAGCGGGTACAAATCAGTTCTTC; CDR3 protein: CASSMGLAGTNQFF
V gene: TRBV3-1/TRBV3-2; J gene: TRBJ1-5; D gene: .; clone size: .; CDR3 DNA: TGTGCCAGCAGCCACTCCCTGGGAGGTTCTAAACAGCCCCAGCATTTT; CDR3 protein: CASSHSLGGSKQPQHF
V gene: TRBV7-9; J gene: TRBJ2-5; D gene: .; clone size: .; CDR3 DNA: TGTGCCAGCAGTATACAGGGTGGAGAGACCCAGTACTTC; CDR3 protein: CASSIQGGETQYF
V gene: TRBV6-5; J gene: TRBJ1-6; D gene: TRBD1; clone size: once; CDR3 DNA: TGTGCCAGCAGTAACCGTGGGACAGGGGAATCACCCCTCCACTTT; CDR3 protein: CASSNRGTGESPLHF
V gene: TRBV20-1; J gene: TRBJ1-4; D gene: TRBD1; clone size: few; CDR3 DNA: TGCAGTGCTAGTGGGACAGGGGGCTTTGAAAAACTGTTTTTT; CDR3 protein: CSASGTGGFEKLFF
V gene: TRBV6-5; J gene: TRBJ2-5; D gene: .; clone size: .; CDR3 DNA: TGTGCCAGCAATCCCACAGGGCAAAAGACCCAGTACTTC; CDR3 protein: CASNPTGQKTQYF
V gene: TRBV3-1/TRBV3-2; J gene: TRBJ1-2; D gene: TRBD1; clone size: once; CDR3 DNA: TGTGCCAGCAGCCAATCCGCAGGGGGCAGTGGCTACACCTTC; CDR3 protein: CASSQSAGGSGYTF
V gene: TRBV10-3; J gene: TRBJ2-3; D gene: .; clone size: .; CDR3 DNA: TGTGCCATTCGGACAGACGGCACAGATACGCAGTATTTT; CDR3 protein: CAIRTDGTDTQYF
V gene: TRBV24-1; J gene: TRBJ2-7; D gene: .; clone size: .; CDR3 DNA: TGTGCCACCAGTGATTACGGGTACGAGCAGTACTTC; CDR3 protein: CATSDYGYEQYF
V gene: TRBV7-8; J gene: TRBJ2-7; D gene: TRBD2; clone size: .; CDR3 DNA: TGTGCCAGCAGCTACAGACTAGCGGGAGGAAACGAGCAGTACTTC; CDR3 protein: CASSYRLAGGNEQYF
V gene: TRBV2; J gene: TRBJ1-2; D gene: .; clone size: once; CDR3 DNA: TGTGCCAGCAGCAGTTCCGGGGAAAGCTATGGCTACACCTTC; CDR3 protein: CASSSSGESYGYTF
V gene: TRBV6-5; J gene: TRBJ1-2; D gene: .; clone size: .; CDR3 DNA: TGTGCCAGCCGTACGGACAGCTATGGCTACACCTTC; CDR3 protein: CASRTDSYGYTF
V gene: TRBV28; J gene: TRBJ2-7; D gene: TRBD2; clone size: .; CDR3 DNA: TGTGCCAGCAGTTTACCCGGACTAGCGGGAGCCTACGAGCAGTACTTC; CDR3 protein: CASSLPGLAGAYEQYF
V gene: TRBV7-2; J gene: TRBJ2-7; D gene: TRBD1; clone size: .; CDR3 DNA: TGTGCCAGCAGCCACCCAGGGGGCGCCTACGAGCAGTACTTC; CDR3 protein: CASSHPGGAYEQYF
V gene: TRBV5-1; J gene: TRBJ1-1; D gene: .; clone size: .; CDR3 DNA: TGCGCCAGCGGAGACAATAAGGTAACTAGGACTGAAGCTTTCTTT; CDR3 protein: CASGDNKVTRTEAFF